This TCR beta chain comes out of a study of blood T cell repertoires in COVID-19. The wider study: Samples taken during acute and convalescent COVID-19 were collected in the United States, Italy and Spain. T cells, B-cell-depleted T cells, or PBMCs provided the cDNA or gDNA that served as material.

The CDR3 spans 12 residues. In germline, CDR1 is SQVTM, CDR2 ANQGSEA. The germline V and J ends were trimmed by 4 bases and 2 bases, with 9 bases remaining between them. Original data processing: Estimation of nucleated cell counts relied on the amplification of reference gene primers. The method was immunoSEQ multiplex PCR; TCRdb's version includes in-frame clones alone and lacks a portion of them. D and trimming were read from the DNA, whereas the V and J calls and clone size are those reported in that table. The table includes 180,000 or so clones, roughly 81% detected once. A Seattle source enrolled patients during active infection and followed them longitudinally.

The chain is built from TRBV29-1 and TRBJ2-7; D is possibly TRBD1 (6 bases). The TCR was taken from a middle-aged woman with COVID-19, enrolled during active disease. The sample comprised peripheral blood. The CDR3 protein is CSVVQGPYEQYF. In nucleotides, the CDR3 is TGCAGCGTTGTTCAGGGGCCCTACGAGCAGTACTTC.